This T cell receptor beta chain was profiled in a study of T cells after posttransplantation cyclophosphamide. Only in-frame clones appear in the TCRdb table, and some are missing; sequencing was by immunoSEQ multiplex PCR. Among more than 50,000 clones, around 84% were seen once, and the ten largest hold approximately 3%. Germline V gene data show CDR1 as SGHTA and CDR2 as FQGTGA. The CDR3 is made up of 13 amino acids. The V end lost 5 bases, the J end lost 10 bases, and 15 bases lay between the germline ends. Sequenced input: PBMCs. J is TRBJ2-1 and V is TRBV7-3; D is perhaps TRBD2 (7 bases). The TCR comes from a man aged 25 to 40 with a blood cancer, CMV-positive, and with a related stem cell donor. CDR3 region: CASSPGGGKEQFF. CDR3 DNA: TGTGCCAGCAGCCCGGGGGGCGGGAAGGAGCAGTTCTTC. The variable domain in full, with the rest retrieved from reference TRBV7-3 and TRBJ2-1, is GAGVSQTPSNKVTEKGKYVELRCDPISGHTALYWYRQSLGQGPEFLIYFQGTGAADDSGLPNDRFFAVRPEGSVSTLKIQRTERGDSAVYLCASSPGGGKEQFFGPGTRLTVL.